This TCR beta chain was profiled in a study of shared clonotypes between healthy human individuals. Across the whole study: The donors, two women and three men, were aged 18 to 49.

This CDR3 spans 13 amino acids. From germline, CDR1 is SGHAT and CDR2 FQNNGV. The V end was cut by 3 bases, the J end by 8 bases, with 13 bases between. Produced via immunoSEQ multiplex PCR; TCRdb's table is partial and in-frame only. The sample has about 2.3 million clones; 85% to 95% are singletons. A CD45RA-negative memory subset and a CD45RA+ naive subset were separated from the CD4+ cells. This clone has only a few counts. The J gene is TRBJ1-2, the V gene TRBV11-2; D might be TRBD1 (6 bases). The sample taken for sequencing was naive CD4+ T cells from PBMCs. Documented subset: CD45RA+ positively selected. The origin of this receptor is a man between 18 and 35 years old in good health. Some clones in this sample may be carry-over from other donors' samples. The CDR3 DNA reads TGTGCCAGCAGCTTCTCAGGGGTTGAAGGCTACACCTTC. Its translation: CASSFSGVEGYTF.